Presented here are 8 T cell receptor beta chains from one specimen sequenced in a study of CD8 T cells in Susac syndrome. The RNA, about 0.5 to 1 ug, was put through reverse transcription using random hexamers. MiXCR, run by TCRdb on the immunoSEQ multiplex PCR reads, gives a single entry per CDR3 protein. The profile shows about 200,000 distinct CDR3 sequences, 75% to 95% of them singletons. Sequenced material: CD4+ T cells from PBMCs. Source of these receptors: a human donor with Susac syndrome.

The rearrangement joins TRBV10-3 to TRBJ2-1; either TRBD1 or TRBD2 may supply D (5 bases each). Deletions cut 7 bases from V and 5 bases from J, with 9 bases between. This CDR3 comprises 12 residues. Germline CDR1 and CDR2: ENHRY and SYGVKD. The chain's CDR3 is CAITEGHNEQFF. As DNA, the CDR3 is TGTGCCATCACCGAGGGGCACAATGAGCAGTTCTTC.

There are a few counts of this clonotype. This sequence joins TRBV18 and TRBJ2-2, with TRBD2 as a possible D gene (6 bases). V was clipped by 5 bases and J by 4 bases, with 8 bases between them. CDR1 and CDR2 from the germline V gene are KGHSH and LQKENI. This CDR3 has 13 residues. The CDR3 sequence is CASSRDSTGELFF. The CDR3 nucleotides read TGTGCCAGCTCAAGGGACTCCACCGGGGAGCTGTTTTTT.

The CDR3 DNA follows: TGTGCCAGCAGTTATAGGACGGATGGCTACACCTTC. It is translated as CASSYRTDGYTF. The J gene is TRBJ1-2, the V gene TRBV28; D is unresolved. Trimming cost V 4 bases and J 6 bases, with 9 bases left between them. Per germline, CDR1 MDHEN and CDR2 SYDVKM. This CDR3 region has 12 residues.

This CDR3 reads CATAGTSLADTQYF. CDR3 in DNA: TGTGCCACCGCCGGGACTAGCTTGGCAGATACGCAGTATTTT. V gene TRBV10-3 combines with J gene TRBJ2-3, with 9 nucleotides matching TRBD2. Germline-derived CDR1 and CDR2 are ENHRY and SYGVKD. The length of the CDR3 is 14 residues. V lost 10 bases, J lost 4 bases, and 9 bases stayed unmatched.

This chain uses TRBV20-1 with TRBJ2-2; 10 bases align to TRBD2. The CDR3 sequence is 17 residues long. With 3 bases clipped from V and 4 bases from J, the junction kept 11 bases outside the gene matches. The germline V gene has CDR1 DFQATT and CDR2 SNEGSKA (reference sequence). The CDR3 DNA is TGCAGTGCTAGGCCCCATGGAGCGGGGGGGCCCACCGGGGAGCTGTTTTTT. This codes for CSARPHGAGGPTGELFF.

The J gene is TRBJ2-7, the V gene TRBV6-1; 7 bases line up with TRBD1. Germline trimming cut 2 bases from V and 3 bases from J; bases unmatched to any gene: 7. This CDR3 contains 15 residues. In germline, CDR1 is MNHNS, CDR2 SASEGT. The CDR3 is CASSELRGGFYEQYF. The CDR3 nucleotides are TGTGCCAGCAGTGAATTACGAGGGGGCTTCTACGAGCAGTACTTC.

The CDR3 nucleotides read TGTGCCAGCAGCGTAGGGACTCATCAGCCCCAGCATTTT. This codes for CASSVGTHQPQHF. The V call is TRBV9, the J call TRBJ1-5; no firm D call. V shed 0 bases and J shed 5 bases, with 6 bases lying between them. The length of the CDR3 is 13 residues. The germline CDR1 and CDR2 sequences are SGDLS and YYNGEE.

J is TRBJ1-5 and V is TRBV2; a possible D gene is TRBD1 (5 bases). The CDR3 contains 15 residues. V shed 6 bases and J shed 3 bases, with 15 bases lying between them. Germline CDR1 is SNHLY and CDR2 is FYNNEI. Written as DNA, the CDR3 is TGTGCCAGCAGAGGCAGGGAGAGTGCCAATCAGCCCCAGCATTTT. Its translation: CASRGRESANQPQHF.